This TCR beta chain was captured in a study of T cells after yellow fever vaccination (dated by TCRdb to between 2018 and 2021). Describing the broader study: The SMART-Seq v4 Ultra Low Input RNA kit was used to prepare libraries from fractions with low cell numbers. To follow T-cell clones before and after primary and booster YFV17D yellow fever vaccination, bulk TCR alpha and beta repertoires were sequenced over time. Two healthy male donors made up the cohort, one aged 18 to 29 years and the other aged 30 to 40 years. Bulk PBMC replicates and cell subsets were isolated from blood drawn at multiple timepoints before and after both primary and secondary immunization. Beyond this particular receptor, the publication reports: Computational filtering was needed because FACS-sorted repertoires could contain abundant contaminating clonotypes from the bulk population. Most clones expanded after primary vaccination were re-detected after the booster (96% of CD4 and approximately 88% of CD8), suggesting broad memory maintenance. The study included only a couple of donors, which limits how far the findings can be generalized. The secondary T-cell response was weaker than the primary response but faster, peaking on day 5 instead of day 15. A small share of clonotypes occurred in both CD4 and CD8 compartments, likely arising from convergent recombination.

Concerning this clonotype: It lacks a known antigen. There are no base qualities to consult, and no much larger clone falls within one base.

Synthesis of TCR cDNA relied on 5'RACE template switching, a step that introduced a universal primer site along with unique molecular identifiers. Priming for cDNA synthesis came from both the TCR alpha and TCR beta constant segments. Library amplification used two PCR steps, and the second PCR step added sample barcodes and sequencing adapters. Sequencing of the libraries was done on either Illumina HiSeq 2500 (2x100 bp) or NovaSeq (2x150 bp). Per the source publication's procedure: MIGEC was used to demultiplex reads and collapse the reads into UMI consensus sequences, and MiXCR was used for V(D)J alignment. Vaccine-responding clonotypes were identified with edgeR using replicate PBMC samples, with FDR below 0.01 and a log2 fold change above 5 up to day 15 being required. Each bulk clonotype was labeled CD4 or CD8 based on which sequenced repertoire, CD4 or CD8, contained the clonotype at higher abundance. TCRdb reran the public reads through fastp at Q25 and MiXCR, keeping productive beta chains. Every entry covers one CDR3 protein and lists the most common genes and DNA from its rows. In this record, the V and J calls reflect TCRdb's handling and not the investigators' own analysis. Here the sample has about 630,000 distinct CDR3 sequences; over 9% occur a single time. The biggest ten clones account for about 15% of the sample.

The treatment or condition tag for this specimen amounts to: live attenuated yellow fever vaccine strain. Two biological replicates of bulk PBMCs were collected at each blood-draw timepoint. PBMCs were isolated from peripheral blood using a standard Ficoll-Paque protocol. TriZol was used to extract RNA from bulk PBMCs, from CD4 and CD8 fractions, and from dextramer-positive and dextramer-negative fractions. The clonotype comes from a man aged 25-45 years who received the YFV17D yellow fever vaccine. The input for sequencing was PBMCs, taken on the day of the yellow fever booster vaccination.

The sequence in DNA is TGCAGCGTTGAAGATGGGGGAAGCTCCTACGAGCAGTACTTC. It translates to CSVEDGGSSYEQYF. The chain is encoded by TRBV29-1 joined to TRBJ2-7; the D gene could be either TRBD1 or TRBD2, each agreeing at 5 bases. A distance of 9 bases separates the germline ends of V and J, which lose 0 bases and 0 bases respectively. The CDR3 holds 14 amino acids from the cysteine to the phenylalanine. Solely the CDR3 DNA is kept, with 42 bases framed from the first base. The germline V gene sets CDR1 to SQVTM and CDR2 to ANQGSEA.